The rows below give T cell receptor beta chains drawn from one sample of a study of breast tumors, draining lymph nodes, adjacent tissues. TCRdb re-called the multiplex PCR reads through MiXCR, storing one row per CDR3 protein. The data hold roughly 120,000 distinct CDR3 sequences, with just under 20% observed a single time. The specimen sequenced was axillary lymph node tissue. All receptors come from a female donor with breast cancer. Some clones in this sample may be carry-over from other donors' samples. Both conserved end residues are part of each CDR3. D genes are given only for firm matches. Clone sizes are given selectively: once, few, many, or a class where the clone is expanded.

>TRBV24-1|16|TRBJ2-5|many|TRBD1
TGTGCCACCAGTGACCCTCCGGGACAGGGACAAGAGACCCAGTACTTC
CATSDPPGQGQETQYF
>TRBV9|15|TRBJ1-1|.|.
TGTGCCAGCAGCCGGGGGCCCGCGGAAGACACTGAAGCTTTCTTT
CASSRGPAEDTEAFF
>TRBV10-3|14|TRBJ2-1|many|.
TGTGCCATCACTGAATGGGGCGACTACAATGAGCAGTTCTTC
CAITEWGDYNEQFF
>TRBV9|15|TRBJ1-3|many|.
TGTGCCAGCAGCGTAACAGGCACGGGAGGAAACACCATATATTTT
CASSVTGTGGNTIYF
>TRBV19|13|TRBJ1-2|many|.
TGTGCCAGTAGTATGTGGGGGGACTATGGCTACACCTTC
CASSMWGDYGYTF
>TRBV20-1|11|TRBJ1-1|.|.
TGCGGGGGTCGGCAGAACACTGAAGCTTTCTTT
CGGRQNTEAFF
>TRBV7-9|15|TRBJ1-6|many|.
TGTGCCAGCAGCTTAGGGACGGGGACGGGGTCACCCCTCCACTTT
CASSLGTGTGSPLHF
>TRBV27|20|TRBJ2-6|few|TRBD1
TGTGCCAGCAGTCCCAACCCACCGGGACAGTACAGCTCTGGGGCCAACGTCCTGACTTTC
CASSPNPPGQYSSGANVLTF
>TRBV28|15|TRBJ1-5|.|TRBD1
TGTGCCAGCAGTGACTCCCGGGACAGGTATCAGCCCCAGCATTTT
CASSDSRDRYQPQHF
>TRBV4-1|14|TRBJ2-7|many|.
TGCGCCAGCAGCTCTTGGGACGGCCTCTACGAGCAGTACTTC
CASSSWDGLYEQYF
>TRBV27|17|TRBJ1-5|few|.
TGTGCCAGCAGTTTATCGGGGAGCGCACATAGCAATCAGCCCCAGCATTTT
CASSLSGSAHSNQPQHF
>TRBV20-1|13|TRBJ2-3|.|TRBD2
TGCAGTGCTCTAGCGGGAAGCACAGATACGCAGTATTTT
CSALAGSTDTQYF
>TRBV6-4|18|TRBJ2-3|many|TRBD2
TGTGCCAGCAGTAGGACTAGCGGGGGGGCCTCAGGCACAGATACGCAGTATTTT
CASSRTSGGASGTDTQYF
>TRBV18|13|TRBJ2-3|.|TRBD1
TGTGCCAGCTCACCTCAGGGGGCAGATACGCAGTATTTT
CASSPQGADTQYF
>TRBV6-1|14|TRBJ1-2|many|TRBD1
TGTGCCAGCACCTCCACAGGGGGCGCTTATGGCTACACCTTC
CASTSTGGAYGYTF
>TRBV4-2|14|TRBJ2-5|many|.
TGTGCCAGCAGCCAAGATGCACAGAAAGAGACCCAGTACTTC
CASSQDAQKETQYF
>TRBV4-2|13|TRBJ2-5|many|.
TGTGCCAGCAGCCAAGATCCCGGAAAGACCCAGTACTTC
CASSQDPGKTQYF
>TRBV4-1|18|TRBJ1-3|many|TRBD1
TGCGCCAGCAGCCATTTCCCGGGACAGGGGAGCTCTGGAAACACCATATATTTT
CASSHFPGQGSSGNTIYF
>TRBV7-8|14|TRBJ2-3|.|.
TGTGCCAGCAGCTTCGGGGCAGGGAGTCAAACGCAGTATTTT
CASSFGAGSQTQYF